One TCR beta chain is described in this entry. This clonotype came up a few times. No antigen is known for it. Within one base of it there is no much larger clone, and no base qualities were kept. Sequencer: Illumina HiSeq 1500. TCRdb ran its own pipeline on the public reads, namely fastp trimming at Q25 and MiXCR clone calling, and kept in-frame beta chains. Under each unique CDR3 protein, matching rows form one entry showing the most common genes and DNA. Recorded for this sample are 450,000 to 600,000 distinct CDR3 sequences; 10% to 12% of them occurred a single time. The ten biggest clones cover around 9.6% of the sample. The CDR3 spans 15 residues, from the cysteine through the phenylalanine. CDR3 DNA only is kept here, 45 bases in frame from base 1. From a lookup of the germline V gene (reference sequence), CDR1 and CDR2 are LNHNV and YYDKDF. V is clipped by 1 base and J by 10 bases, and the sequence between their germline boundaries is 14 bases long.

This specimen belongs to a study of T cell repertoires in cytomegalovirus infection (dated by TCRdb to between 2017 and 2020). Some background on the complete study: Donor HLA type was relevant to the analysis, because carriage of CMV infection together with the matching HLA type was indicated by public TCR beta signatures. Study-wide findings and limitations: The ex vivo response was dominated by HLA-C-restricted CMV-specific TCR beta clonotypes, which also provided the single most frequent clonotype in two of eight donors. Carriers of CMV infection plus the relevant HLA type were discriminated by the cumulative frequency of public TCR beta family members in the study cohort and in an independent roughly 320-donor cohort.

This receptor was identified in a human donor in good health (CMV status not recorded). Some clones in this sample may be carry-over from other donors' samples. The sample comprised PBMCs. The receptor chain draws on TRBV15 and TRBJ1-6; TRBD1 is a possible D gene, resting on 5 matching bases. The CDR3 is CATSRAQEGRSPLHF. At the DNA level, the sequence is TGTGCCACCAGCAGAGCTCAGGAGGGGAGATCACCCCTCCACTTT.